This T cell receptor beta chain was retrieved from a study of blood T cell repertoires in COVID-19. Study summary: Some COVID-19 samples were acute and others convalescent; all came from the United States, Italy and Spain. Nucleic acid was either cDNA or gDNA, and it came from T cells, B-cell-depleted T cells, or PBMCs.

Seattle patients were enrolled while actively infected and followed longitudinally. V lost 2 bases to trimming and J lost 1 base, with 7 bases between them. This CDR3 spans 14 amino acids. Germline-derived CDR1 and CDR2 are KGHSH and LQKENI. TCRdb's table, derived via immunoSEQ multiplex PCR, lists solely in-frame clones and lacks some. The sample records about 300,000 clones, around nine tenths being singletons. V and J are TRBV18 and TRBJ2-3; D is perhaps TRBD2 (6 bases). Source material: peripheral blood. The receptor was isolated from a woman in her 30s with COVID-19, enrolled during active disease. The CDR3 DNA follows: TGTGCCAGCTCACCATGGGGGGGCACAGATACGCAGTATTTT. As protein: CASSPWGGTDTQYF.